This TCR beta chain was observed in a study of blood T cell repertoires in COVID-19. Original analysis: Reference gene primer amplification gave estimated nucleated cell counts. TCRdb's copy holds only in-frame clones and misses some; the assay was immunoSEQ multiplex PCR. V and J calls and clone size come straight from that table; D and trimming were deduced from the DNA. The sample has 190,000 or so clones, 84% seen once. Per germline, CDR1 SEHNR and CDR2 FQNEAQ (reference sequence). V lost 8 bases and J lost 1, with 9 bases in between. The CDR3 runs to 14 residues. Participants were aged about 18 to 89 years, lived in over 20 US areas, and enrolled virtually. Two negative PCRs, clearance, or symptom resolution were required of recovered Cohort 3 donors. This clone has just one count.

The chain employs TRBV7-9 and TRBJ2-6; D gene unclear. The clonotype was recovered from a middle-aged man who had recovered from COVID-19. The specimen sequenced was PBMCs or T cells enriched from blood (not recorded which). The CDR3: CASLVVSGANVLTF. The CDR3 bases are TGTGCCAGCTTAGTGGTGTCTGGGGCCAACGTCCTGACTTTC.